Following are 22 T cell receptor beta chains from one sample sequenced in a study of spatial heterogeneity in lung cancer. TCRdb re-analysed the 5' RACE reads in MiXCR, keeping a single row per CDR3 protein. The repertoire consists of about 110,000 distinct CDR3 sequences, with 11% occurring once and the leading ten covering approximately 24%. As to time point: blood at routine non-recurrence follow-up after resection. The material was PBMCs, obtained at follow-up. The receptor source for this set is a female donor with early-stage non-small cell lung cancer.

The rearrangement uses TRBV30 and TRBJ2-5; D is ambiguous. Trimming removed 2 bases from V and 9 bases from J, with 13 bases in between. This CDR3 is built from 12 residues. Germline V gives CDR1 GTSNPN, CDR2 SVGIG (reference sequence). CDR3 region: CAWSNRAGPQYF. The CDR3 DNA reads as TGTGCCTGGAGTAACCGAGCTGGGCCCCAGTACTTC.

This clonotype was observed a few times. The rearrangement uses TRBV7-8 and TRBJ2-5; TRBD1 is a possible D gene (6 bases). The CDR3 is 13 residues long. The germline CDR1 and CDR2 sequences are SGHVS and FQNEAQ. Trimming cost V 8 bases and J 3 bases, with 13 bases left between them. Here the CDR3 reads CASFRGQKETQYF. The CDR3 coding sequence is TGTGCCAGCTTCAGAGGACAGAAAGAGACCCAGTACTTC. Full variable domain (rest looked up from reference TRBV7-8 and TRBJ2-5): GAGVSQSPRYKVAKRGQDVALRCDPISGHVSLFWYQQALGQGPEFLTYFQNEAQLDKSGLPSDRFFAERPEGSVSTLKIQRTQQEDSAVYLCASFRGQKETQYFGPGTRLLVL.

J is TRBJ2-1 and V is TRBV5-1; TRBD1 agrees at 9 bases. This CDR3 comprises 16 residues. The V and J ends lost 2 bases and 0 bases, in that order; junction bases with no gene match: 3. The V gene's germline CDR1 is SGHRS and CDR2 YFSETQ. CDR3 DNA sequence: TGCGCCAGCAGCTTACAGGGGGCAAGCTCCTACAATGAGCAGTTCTTC. Protein: CASSLQGASSYNEQFF.

This clonotype came up a few times. The genes are TRBV20-1 and TRBJ2-3; the D gene is possibly TRBD2 (6 bases). Germline assignment: CDR1 DFQATT and CDR2 SNEGSKA (reference sequence). V lost 4 bases and J lost 5, with 16 bases in between. This CDR3 is 14 amino acids long. CDR3 protein: CSAILGRQRDTQYF. CDR3 DNA: TGCAGTGCTATCCTCGGGAGACAGAGAGATACGCAGTATTTT.

The chain employs TRBV20-1 and TRBJ2-2; 10 nucleotides agree with TRBD2. V lost 4 bases, J lost 1 base, and 3 bases stayed unmatched. Germline V gene lookup returns CDR1 DFQATT and CDR2 SNEGSKA (reference sequence). The CDR3 totals 15 residues. The CDR3 bases are TGCAGTGCTAAACTAGCGGGAAGGAACACCGGGGAGCTGTTTTTT. Its protein product is CSAKLAGRNTGELFF.

V gene TRBV5-8 combines with J gene TRBJ2-1; 10 positions match TRBD1. CDR3 size: 16 residues. The V segment lost 4 bases and the J segment 7 bases; nucleotides outside the gene matches: 11. CDR1 is SGHTS and CDR2 is YDEGEE in the germline V gene. The CDR3 sequence is CASSPKTGGSWNEQFF. The CDR3 DNA reads as TGTGCCAGCAGCCCTAAGACAGGGGGCAGTTGGAATGAGCAGTTCTTC. The full variable domain, its missing parts supplied by reference TRBV5-8 and TRBJ2-1, is EAGVTQSPTHLIKTRGQQATLRCSPISGHTSVYWYQQALGLGLQFLLWYDEGEERNRGNFPPRFSGRQFPNYSSELNVNALELEDSALYLCASSPKTGGSWNEQFFGPGTRLTVL.

This clonotype was detected once. The chain carries TRBV7-9 and TRBJ2-2, with unresolved D. Germline CDR1 SEHNR, CDR2 FQNEAQ (reference sequence). Trimming pared 1 base from V and 0 bases from J, leaving 9 bases between. There are 16 residues in the CDR3. CDR3 in DNA: TGTGCCAGCAGCTTAGAACCCAGGTCGAACACCGGGGAGCTGTTTTTT. Translation gives CASSLEPRSNTGELFF.

This clonotype has just a few counts. J is TRBJ2-3 and V is TRBV19; no definite D call. The CDR3 spans 17 residues. Trimming shortened V by 6 bases and J by 2 bases, and 21 bases separated the two germline ends. Germline V gives CDR1 LNHDA, CDR2 SQIVND (reference sequence). CDR3 nucleotides: TGTGCCAGTAGCACATCCGGTGGGCAGGCTCTCACAGATACGCAGTATTTT. This sequence encodes CASSTSGGQALTDTQYF.

V and J are TRBV11-2 and TRBJ1-1, with 9 bases lining up with TRBD1. The V gene end was trimmed by 1 base and the J gene end by 5 bases; junction bases not matched to a gene: 5. Looked up from germline, CDR1 is SGHAT and CDR2 is FQNNGV. This CDR3 spans 15 amino acids. As DNA, the CDR3 is TGTGCCAGCAGCTTAGGGGGACAGGGATGGACTGAAGCTTTCTTT. It encodes CASSLGGQGWTEAFF. The complete variable domain, with remaining parts taken from reference TRBV11-2 and TRBJ1-1, reads EAGVAQSPRYKIIEKRQSVAFWCNPISGHATLYWYQQILGQGPKLLIQFQNNGVVDDSQLPKDRFSAERLKGVDSTLKIQPAKLEDSAVYLCASSLGGQGWTEAFFGQGTRLTVV.

The table lists this clonotype with many counts. V is TRBV28 and J is TRBJ2-7; D not certain. CDR1 MDHEN and CDR2 SYDVKM come from the germline V gene. CDR3 length equals 14 residues. V was pared by 6 bases and J by 5 bases, with 17 bases between. The DNA of the CDR3 is TGTGCCAGCAGCCCCACTGGGTCCTACCACGAGCAGTACTTC. Its protein is CASSPTGSYHEQYF.

The V gene is TRBV29-1, the J gene TRBJ2-5, with 8 bases matching TRBD2. The CDR3 sequence is 13 residues long. The V and J ends lost 4 bases and 3 bases, in that order; junction bases with no gene match: 4. Germline loops: CDR1 SQVTM, CDR2 ANQGSEA. In nucleotides, the CDR3 is TGCAGCGTTGTACTTAGCGGGAAAGAGACCCAGTACTTC. Its protein is CSVVLSGKETQYF.

This clonotype appeared many times. The V and J genes are TRBV28 and TRBJ2-2, with 9 nucleotides matching TRBD1. Trimming cost V 6 bases and J 3 bases; bases outside gene matches: 5. Germline lookup yields CDR1 MDHEN and CDR2 SYDVKM. The CDR3 contains 15 residues. In DNA, the CDR3 is TGTGCCAGCAGAGCCGGGACAGGGTACACCGGGGAGCTGTTTTTT. It specifies CASRAGTGYTGELFF.

This clonotype was observed at least ten times. V is TRBV28 and J is TRBJ1-1, with D hard to call. The V gene lost 5 bases and the J gene lost 1 base, with 11 bases spanning the gap. The CDR3 consists of 14 residues. CDR1 and CDR2 (germline): MDHEN, SYDVKM. The CDR3 coding sequence is TGTGCCAGCAGTACCCAACGGGGGAACACTGAAGCTTTCTTT. Translated: CASSTQRGNTEAFF.

Turning to this clonotype: In this CDR3 the conserved last residue, phenylalanine or tryptophan, is missing, so a read error is likely. The rearrangement joins TRBV5-1 to TRBJ2-1; 13 positions match TRBD2. The CDR3 has 17 residues. Trimming removed 0 bases from V and 5 bases from J; junction bases left unmatched: 5. Germline loops: CDR1 SGHRS, CDR2 YFSETQ. The CDR3, as DNA: TGCGCCAGCAGCTTGGTTCGCGGGACTAGCGGGAACAATGAGCAGTTCTCC. Its protein product is CASSLVRGTSGNNEQFS.

This clonotype appeared many times. This rearrangement joins TRBV29-1 to TRBJ2-2, with D possibly being TRBD2 (5 bases). V gave up 6 bases and J gave up 2 bases, with 13 bases separating them. This CDR3 spans 14 amino acids. Germline V lookup: CDR1 SQVTM, CDR2 ANQGSEA. CDR3 amino acids: CSVPGRGNTGELFF. CDR3 coding DNA: TGCAGCGTCCCAGGACGGGGTAACACCGGGGAGCTGTTTTTT.

V gene TRBV10-3 combines with J gene TRBJ1-3; D is possibly TRBD1 (5 bases). This CDR3 region has 15 residues. Trimming pared 6 bases from V and 0 bases from J, leaving 12 bases between. The germline V gene has CDR1 ENHRY and CDR2 SYGVKD. The CDR3 sequence is CAIRGGEGSGNTIYF. Written as DNA, the CDR3 is TGTGCCATCAGGGGAGGGGAAGGCTCTGGAAACACCATATATTTT.

In its sample, this clonotype was seen many times. This chain uses TRBV3-1 with TRBJ2-3; D may be TRBD1 or TRBD2 (5 bases each). Deletions cut 4 bases from V and 2 bases from J, with 16 bases between. Looked up from germline, CDR1 is LGHDT and CDR2 is YNNKEL (reference sequence). The CDR3 has 16 amino acids. The CDR3 DNA reads as TGTGCCAGCAGCCTGGGGGTCCCTCCCCCCACAGATACGCAGTATTTT. It is translated as CASSLGVPPPTDTQYF.

This clonotype was observed a few times. This chain links TRBV7-6 with TRBJ2-2; a possible D gene is TRBD2 (5 bases). The CDR3 sequence is 16 residues long. Trimming cost V 1 base and J 1 base, with 10 bases left between them. CDR1 and CDR2 from the germline V gene are SGHVS and FNYEAQ. CDR3 in DNA: TGTGCCAGCAGCTTAGTGCGGGCAGTGAACACCGGGGAGCTGTTTTTT. The encoded protein is CASSLVRAVNTGELFF.

This clonotype came up many times. The chain links TRBV29-1 to TRBJ1-5; D ambiguous. V lost 5 bases to trimming and J lost 0 bases, with 5 bases between them. In germline, CDR1 is SQVTM, CDR2 ANQGSEA. This CDR3 region has 12 residues. Written as DNA, the CDR3 is TGCAGCGTTTCGGATAGCAATCAGCCCCAGCATTTT. It is translated as CSVSDSNQPQHF.

This clonotype was seen a handful of times. This chain joins TRBV28 and TRBJ2-1; tentative D call: TRBD1 (5 bases). The germline V gene encodes CDR1 MDHEN and CDR2 SYDVKM. The CDR3 consists of 16 residues. V shed 3 bases and J shed 0 bases, with 12 bases lying between them. The CDR3 DNA is TGTGCCAGCAGTTTGTCTCCAGGGTTCTCCTACAATGAGCAGTTCTTC. Protein: CASSLSPGFSYNEQFF.

The gene calls are TRBV29-1 and TRBJ1-1; possible D gene TRBD1, 5 bases. V lost 5 bases and J lost 5, with 18 bases in between. Germline loops: CDR1 SQVTM, CDR2 ANQGSEA. This CDR3 has 14 residues. The CDR3: CSVKGQARTTEAFF. In DNA form, the CDR3 reads TGCAGCGTTAAGGGGCAGGCACGTACGACTGAAGCTTTCTTT.

This clonotype was detected only a few times. The chain recombines TRBV5-1 with TRBJ1-5, with D hard to call. CDR1 is SGHRS, CDR2 YFSETQ, per germline. V was cut by 4 bases and J by 4 bases, with 9 bases left in between. The CDR3 runs 13 residues. CDR3 nucleotide sequence: TGCGCCAGCAGCATCCAACCTAATCAGCCCCAGCATTTT. This translates into CASSIQPNQPQHF.